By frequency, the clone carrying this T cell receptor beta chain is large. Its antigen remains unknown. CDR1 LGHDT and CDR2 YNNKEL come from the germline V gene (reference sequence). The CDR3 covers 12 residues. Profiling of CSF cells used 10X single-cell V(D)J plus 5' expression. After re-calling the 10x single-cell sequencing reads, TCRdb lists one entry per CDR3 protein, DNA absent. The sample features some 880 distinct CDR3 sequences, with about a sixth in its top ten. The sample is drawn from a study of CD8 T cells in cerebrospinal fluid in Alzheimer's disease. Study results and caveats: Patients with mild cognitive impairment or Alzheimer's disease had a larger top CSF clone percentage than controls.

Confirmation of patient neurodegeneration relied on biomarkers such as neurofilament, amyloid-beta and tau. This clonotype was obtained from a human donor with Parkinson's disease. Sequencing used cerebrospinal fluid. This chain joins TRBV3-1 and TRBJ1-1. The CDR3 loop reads CASTIGARKAFF.